Detailed here is one T cell receptor beta chain. Antigen specificity is unknown. PCR involved 60 Vbeta and 13 Jbeta primers. The protocol was immunoSEQ multiplex PCR, while the TCRdb copy is restricted to in-frame clones and leaves out a portion. The repertoire holds tens of thousands of clones, 60% to 70% seen once, with about a sixth in the top ten. This record belongs to a study of cytomegalovirus exposure and HLA in healthy donors. The CDR3 has 15 amino acids. The V segment lost 7 bases and the J segment 2 bases; nucleotides outside the gene matches: 8. Germline CDR1 is SGHNT and CDR2 is YYREEE (reference sequence). The study's findings and limits: Prior analysis indicated that the majority of TCR beta V segments exhibited productivity approximately 90% or approximately 30% of the time.

The sequenced sample was PBMCs. This TCR came from a man between 35 and 55 years old in good health and CMV-seropositive. The chain links TRBV5-4 to TRBJ1-3; 8 bases are shared with TRBD1. CDR3 in DNA: TGTGCCAGCTATCGGACAGGGAGTCCTGGAAACACCATATATTTT. It yields the protein CASYRTGSPGNTIYF.